The 3 T cell receptor beta chains below come from one sample, sequenced in a study of blood T cell repertoires in COVID-19 (dated by TCRdb to about 2020). Library method: the immunoSEQ multiplex PCR assay. As stored in TCRdb, this immuneACCESS dataset retains in-frame rearrangements with V and J assigned. A fraction of the clones does not appear; measured against another copy, unresolved V genes explain less than half of the discrepancy, and the remainder lacks a known reason. Within this sample are 52,000 or so clones, with 65% to 90% of them counted one time only. The ten largest make up about 13% of the sample. The sample was peripheral blood. The receptors here all came from a human donor in a cohort sampled during active COVID-19.

The chain uses TRBV6-5 and TRBJ2-3; D perhaps matches TRBD1 (5 bases). V lost 8 bases to trimming and J lost 0 bases, with 9 bases between them. The germline CDR1 and CDR2 sequences are MNHEY and SVGAGI. The CDR3 runs 13 residues. DNA for the CDR3: TGTGCCAGCTGCAGGGATAGCACAGATACGCAGTATTTT. It specifies CASCRDSTDTQYF.

The V and J genes are TRBV6-2 or TRBV6-3 and TRBJ1-2, with 8 bases lining up with TRBD1. With V trimmed by 4 bases and J by 2 bases, 6 bases remained unmatched. The CDR3 spans 15 residues. Germline loops: CDR1 MNHEY, CDR2 SVGEGT. This chain's CDR3 is CASSWGQEGNYGYTF. The CDR3 DNA sequence: TGTGCCAGCAGTTGGGGACAGGAGGGGAACTATGGCTACACCTTC.

This clone was seen only a few times. This rearrangement joins TRBV12-3 or TRBV12-4 to TRBJ1-1, with D maybe TRBD1 (5 bases). V was clipped by 2 bases and J by 5 bases, with 9 bases between them. The CDR3 length is 13 residues. The CDR3 sequence: CASSLRGGTEAFF. DNA of the CDR3: TGTGCCAGCAGTTTAAGGGGTGGAACTGAAGCTTTCTTT.